The present T cell receptor beta chain was sequenced within a study of blood T cell repertoires in COVID-19. At the level of the study: The samples span acute and convalescent COVID-19 from the United States, Italy and Spain.

Participant-reported clinical history was the basis for cohort assignment. Source study methods: Reference gene primer amplification gave estimated nucleated cell counts. Generated by immunoSEQ multiplex PCR, the TCRdb table keeps only in-frame clones and is missing some. The V and J calls and clone size were taken over from that table, and D and trimming were inferred from the DNA. The sample includes around 170,000 clones, about 84% of them seen just once. The CDR3 loop spans 15 amino acids. V lost 4 bases, J lost 5 bases, and 3 bases stayed unmatched. Per germline, CDR1 SGHVS and CDR2 FQNEAQ. This TCR derives from a woman aged 30 to 39 who had recovered from COVID-19. V and J are TRBV7-8 and TRBJ1-4, with 11 bases identical to TRBD1. Sequenced material: PBMCs or T cells enriched from blood (not recorded which). CDR3: CASSSRTGGNEKLFF. As DNA, the CDR3 is TGTGCCAGCAGCTCTCGGACAGGGGGCAATGAAAAACTGTTTTTT.